This T cell receptor beta chain was identified during a study of blood T cell repertoires in COVID-19. At the level of the study: From the United States, Italy and Spain came samples of acute and convalescent COVID-19. PBMCs, B-cell-depleted T cells, or T cells were the source of the cDNA or gDNA that made up the material.

As handled by the study authors: Estimated nucleated cell counts came from reference gene primer amplification. Using immunoSEQ multiplex PCR, the repertoire was profiled, and TCRdb retains in-frame clones only, with some absent. V and J calls and clone size are as listed in that table; D and trimming were resolved from the DNA. The sample holds about 62,000 clones, roughly 89% seen once. This clonotype was sampled from a woman older than 75 with acute or convalescent COVID-19. Sequenced sample: peripheral blood.

The chain's CDR3 is CASSTGQFYGYTF. Here the CDR3 DNA reads TGTGCCAGCAGCACGGGACAGTTCTATGGCTACACCTTC. J is TRBJ1-2 and V is TRBV5-4; 7 bases map to TRBD1. The length of the CDR3 is 13 residues. The J segment lost 4 bases and the V segment lost 4 bases, leaving 4 bases of the junction unmatched. Germline CDR1 and CDR2: SGHNT and YYREEE (reference sequence).